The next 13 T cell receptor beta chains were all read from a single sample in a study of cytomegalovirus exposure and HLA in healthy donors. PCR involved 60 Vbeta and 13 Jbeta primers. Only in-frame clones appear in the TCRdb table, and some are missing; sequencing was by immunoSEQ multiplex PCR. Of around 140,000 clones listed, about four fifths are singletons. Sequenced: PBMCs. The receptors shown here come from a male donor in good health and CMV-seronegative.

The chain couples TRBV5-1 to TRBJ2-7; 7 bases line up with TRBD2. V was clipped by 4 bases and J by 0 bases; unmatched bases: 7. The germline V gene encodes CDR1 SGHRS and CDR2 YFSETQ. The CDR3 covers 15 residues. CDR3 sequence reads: CASSRELASSYEQYF. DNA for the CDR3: TGCGCCAGCAGCCGCGAACTAGCGAGCTCCTACGAGCAGTACTTC.

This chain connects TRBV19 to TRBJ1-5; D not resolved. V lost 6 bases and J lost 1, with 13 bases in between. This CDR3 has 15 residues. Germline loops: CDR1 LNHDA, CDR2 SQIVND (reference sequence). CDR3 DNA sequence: TGTGCCAGTAGCCCGGAGGGCAGAAGCAATCAGCCCCAGCATTTT. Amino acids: CASSPEGRSNQPQHF.

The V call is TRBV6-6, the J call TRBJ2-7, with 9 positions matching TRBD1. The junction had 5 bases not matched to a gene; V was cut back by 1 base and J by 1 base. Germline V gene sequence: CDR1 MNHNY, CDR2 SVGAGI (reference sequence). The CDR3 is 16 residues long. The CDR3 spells CASSYFHGTGSYEQYF. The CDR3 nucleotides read TGTGCCAGCAGTTACTTCCACGGGACAGGGTCCTACGAGCAGTACTTC.

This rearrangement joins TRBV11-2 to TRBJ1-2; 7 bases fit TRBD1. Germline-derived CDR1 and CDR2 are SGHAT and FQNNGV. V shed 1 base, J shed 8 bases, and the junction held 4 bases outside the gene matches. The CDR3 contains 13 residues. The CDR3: CASSLGGGSGYTF. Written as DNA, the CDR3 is TGTGCCAGCAGCTTAGGAGGGGGCAGCGGCTACACCTTC.

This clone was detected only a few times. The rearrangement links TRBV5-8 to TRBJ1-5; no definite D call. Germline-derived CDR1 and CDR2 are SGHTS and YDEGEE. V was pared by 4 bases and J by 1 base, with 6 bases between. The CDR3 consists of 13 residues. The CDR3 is CASSHQSNQPQHF. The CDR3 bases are TGTGCCAGCAGCCACCAGAGCAATCAGCCCCAGCATTTT.

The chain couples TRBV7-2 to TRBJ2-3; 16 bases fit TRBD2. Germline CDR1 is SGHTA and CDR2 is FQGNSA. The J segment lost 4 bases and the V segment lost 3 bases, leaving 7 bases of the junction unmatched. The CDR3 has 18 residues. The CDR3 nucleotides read TGTGCCAGCAGCTTGGGACTAGCGGGGGGGCCGGGGGCAGATACGCAGTATTTT. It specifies CASSLGLAGGPGADTQYF.

CDR3 residues: CASSRQGGQNTGELFF. CDR3 in DNA: TGTGCCAGCAGCCGACAGGGGGGCCAAAACACCGGGGAGCTGTTTTTT. This chain connects TRBV7-2 to TRBJ2-2; 9 bases agree with TRBD1. Unmatched junction bases numbered 6, after V lost 5 bases and J lost 2 bases. The CDR3 extends over 16 amino acids. Germline CDR1 is SGHTA and CDR2 is FQGNSA.

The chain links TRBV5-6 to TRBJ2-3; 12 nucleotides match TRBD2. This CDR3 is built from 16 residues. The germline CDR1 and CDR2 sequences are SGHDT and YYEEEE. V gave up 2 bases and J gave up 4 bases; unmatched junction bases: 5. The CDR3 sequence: CASSLGLAGRADTQYF. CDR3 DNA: TGTGCCAGCAGCTTAGGACTAGCGGGGAGAGCAGATACGCAGTATTTT.

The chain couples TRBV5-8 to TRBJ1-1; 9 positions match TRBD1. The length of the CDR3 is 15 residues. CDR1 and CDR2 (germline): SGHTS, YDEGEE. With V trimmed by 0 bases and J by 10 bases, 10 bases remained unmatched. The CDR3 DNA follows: TGTGCCAGCAGCTTGGCCCTACTGTCGACAGGGGGAGCTTTCTTT. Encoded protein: CASSLALLSTGGAFF.

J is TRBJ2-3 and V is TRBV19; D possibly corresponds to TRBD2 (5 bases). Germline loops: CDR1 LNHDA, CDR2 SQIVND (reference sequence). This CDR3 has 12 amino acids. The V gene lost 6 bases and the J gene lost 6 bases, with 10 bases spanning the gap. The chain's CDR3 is CASRDPGDTQYF. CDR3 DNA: TGTGCCAGTAGAGATCCGGGGGATACGCAGTATTTT.

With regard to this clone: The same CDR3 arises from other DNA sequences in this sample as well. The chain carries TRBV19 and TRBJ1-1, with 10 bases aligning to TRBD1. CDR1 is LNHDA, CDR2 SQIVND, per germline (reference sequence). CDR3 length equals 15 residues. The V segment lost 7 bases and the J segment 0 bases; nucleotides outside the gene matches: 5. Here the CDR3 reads CASTGQGTLNTEAFF. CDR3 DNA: TGTGCCAGTACGGGACAGGGGACCTTGAACACTGAAGCTTTCTTT.

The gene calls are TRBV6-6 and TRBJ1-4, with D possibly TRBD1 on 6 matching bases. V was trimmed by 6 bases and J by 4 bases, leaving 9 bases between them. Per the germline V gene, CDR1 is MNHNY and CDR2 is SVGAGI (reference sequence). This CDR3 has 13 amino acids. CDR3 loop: CASRGQNNEKLFF. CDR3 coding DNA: TGTGCCAGCAGAGGACAGAATAATGAAAAACTGTTTTTT.

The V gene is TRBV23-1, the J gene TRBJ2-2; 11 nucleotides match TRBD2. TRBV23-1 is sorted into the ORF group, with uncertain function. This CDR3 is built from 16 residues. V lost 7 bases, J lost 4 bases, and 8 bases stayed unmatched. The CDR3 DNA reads TGCGCCAGCATCCCAATAGCGGGGGGGGTCACCGGGGAGCTGTTTTTT. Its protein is CASIPIAGGVTGELFF.